The sequence of this T cell receptor beta chain was determined in a study of OX40 agonist ivuxolimab in advanced cancers. Method: immunoSEQ multiplex PCR; TCRdb's copy keeps in-frame clones and lacks some. Of some 69,000 clones in the sample, around four fifths were seen once. The receptor comes from an adult with an advanced solid tumor such as melanoma, head and neck, liver or kidney cancer. The sample consisted of CD4+ or CD8+ T cells sorted from blood, taken in a trial of the OX40 agonist ivuxolimab.

This CDR3 is CASRAPKTGGDQPQHF. Here the CDR3 DNA reads TGCGCCAGCAGGGCCCCCAAGACAGGGGGCGATCAGCCCCAGCATTTT. V is TRBV10-1 and J is TRBJ1-5; 10 bases are a match to TRBD1. This CDR3 is 16 amino acids long. Unmatched junction bases numbered 10, after V lost 6 bases and J lost 5 bases. Germline V lookup: CDR1 WNHNN, CDR2 SYGVQD (reference sequence).